This T cell receptor (beta chain) appears in the sequencing data of a study of cytomegalovirus exposure and HLA in healthy donors. Study observations and caveats: According to the study, 160 or so TCR beta chains were cytomegalovirus-associated.

This CDR3 spans 15 amino acids. Germline loops: CDR1 SGHRS, CDR2 YFSETQ. The V gene lost 0 bases and the J gene lost 1 base, with 10 bases spanning the gap. Concerning this clone: The antigen remains unidentified.

Assay used: immunoSEQ multiplex PCR; TCRdb lists only in-frame clones, some missing. The data hold about 56,000 clones, with 90% to 95% observed a single time. The specimen sequenced was PBMCs. The origin of this receptor is a man between 18 and 35 years old in good health and CMV-seronegative. The chain employs TRBV5-1 and TRBJ1-1, with D maybe TRBD1 (5 bases). Here the CDR3 reads CASSLVGGKNTEAFF. The CDR3, as DNA: TGCGCCAGCAGCTTGGTGGGGGGTAAGAACACTGAAGCTTTCTTT.